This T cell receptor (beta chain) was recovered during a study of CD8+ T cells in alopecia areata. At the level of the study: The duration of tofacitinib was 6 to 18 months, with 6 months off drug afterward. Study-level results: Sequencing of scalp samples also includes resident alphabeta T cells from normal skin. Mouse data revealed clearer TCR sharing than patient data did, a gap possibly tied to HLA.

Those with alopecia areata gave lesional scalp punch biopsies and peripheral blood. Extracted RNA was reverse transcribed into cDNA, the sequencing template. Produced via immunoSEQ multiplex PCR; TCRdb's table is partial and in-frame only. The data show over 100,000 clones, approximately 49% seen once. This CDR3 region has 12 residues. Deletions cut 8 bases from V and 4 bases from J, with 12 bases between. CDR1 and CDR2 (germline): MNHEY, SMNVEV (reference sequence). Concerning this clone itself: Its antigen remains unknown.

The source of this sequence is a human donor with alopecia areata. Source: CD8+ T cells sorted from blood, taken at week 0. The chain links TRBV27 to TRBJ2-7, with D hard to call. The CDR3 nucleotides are TGTGCCAGCCGCGGCGGACCATACGAGCAGTACTTC. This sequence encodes CASRGGPYEQYF.